What follows is one T cell receptor (beta chain) and its context. No antigen is known for it. PCR involved 60 Vbeta and 13 Jbeta primers. The authors' processing: Unique TCR beta chains totaled some 81 million in a later count, with some 10 million of them shared. Generated by immunoSEQ multiplex PCR, the TCRdb table keeps only in-frame clones and is missing some. Clonal size and the V and J genes are those of that table, whereas D and trimming came from the DNA. Of about 200,000 clones in the sample, roughly 80% were seen once. The data are from a study of cytomegalovirus exposure and HLA in healthy donors. The overall study: Of 398 genotyped donors, 65% to 85% clustered with self-reported Caucasian donors.

The CDR3 has 16 amino acids. The V gene's germline CDR1 is MRHNA and CDR2 SNTAGT. Between the trimmed V and J ends, which lost 4 bases and 6 bases, there was a span of 22 bases. Nominally healthy donors provided the samples, though records likely missed some immune exposures. Study results and limitations: The sole available immune exposure information was CMV serostatus.

The TCR sequence derives from a woman aged 18-29 years in good health and CMV-seronegative. V gene TRBV6-4 combines with J gene TRBJ2-7, with D possibly matching TRBD1 (5 bases). Specimen: PBMCs. In DNA, the CDR3 is TGTGCCAGCAGTGGTCAAGGGGTTTTAAGGTCAGGCGAGCAGTACTTC. This codes for CASSGQGVLRSGEQYF.